One and the same sample provided the 27 T cell receptor beta chains below, sequenced in a study of PD-L1 blockade in urothelial cancer. The sample's time point: peripheral blood 6 weeks after treatment start. Using immunoSEQ multiplex PCR, the repertoire was profiled, and TCRdb retains in-frame clones only, with some absent. The sample holds roughly 120,000 clones, approximately 90% seen once. Material: PBMCs, obtained around atezolizumab (anti-PD-L1) treatment. The receptors stem from a man aged 55 to 70 with urothelial cancer.

The chain has TRBV6-5 and TRBJ1-2; 12 bases are shared with TRBD1. The CDR3 is 15 amino acids. Trimming removed 5 bases from V and 2 bases from J; junction bases left unmatched: 3. The germline V gene encodes CDR1 MNHEY and CDR2 SVGAGI. This CDR3 reads CASSPGTGGNYGYTF. In nucleotides, the CDR3 is TGTGCCAGCAGTCCAGGGACAGGGGGCAACTATGGCTACACCTTC.

The CDR3 DNA reads as TGTGCCAGCTCACCGTCGACAGGGGATCAGCCCCAGCATTTT. Its translation is CASSPSTGDQPQHF. The chain combines TRBV18 with TRBJ1-5; 8 nucleotides agree with TRBD1. This CDR3 spans 14 amino acids. V shed 3 bases, J shed 5 bases, and the junction held 3 bases outside the gene matches. The germline V gene encodes CDR1 KGHSH and CDR2 LQKENI.

The gene calls are TRBV5-1 and TRBJ1-2; a possible D gene is TRBD1 (5 bases). The CDR3 spans 15 residues. The V end lost 1 base, the J end lost 6 bases, and 16 bases lay between the germline ends. CDR1 is SGHRS, CDR2 YFSETQ, per germline. The CDR3 protein is CASSLPARAGDGYTF. The CDR3, as DNA: TGCGCCAGCAGCTTGCCCGCCAGGGCCGGCGATGGCTACACCTTC.

V and J are TRBV11-1 and TRBJ2-7, with 7 bases aligning to TRBD1. The V and J ends lost 1 base and 3 bases, in that order; junction bases with no gene match: 6. The germline CDR1 and CDR2 sequences are SGHAT and FQDESV (reference sequence). The CDR3 is 15 residues long. The CDR3 DNA reads TGTGCCAGCAGCTTAGGACAGGGACAGCGCTACGAGCAGTACTTC. This gives the protein CASSLGQGQRYEQYF.

This clone occurred once. The V and J genes are TRBV11-1 and TRBJ1-1; 10 positions agree with TRBD1. Germline-derived CDR1 and CDR2 are SGHAT and FQDESV (reference sequence). The CDR3 has 15 residues. Trimming removed 5 bases from V and 1 base from J; junction bases left unmatched: 4. CDR3 amino acids: CASSRRDRGNTEAFF. Here the CDR3 DNA reads TGTGCCAGCAGCCGCCGGGACAGGGGGAACACTGAAGCTTTCTTT.

This chain connects TRBV28 to TRBJ1-4; TRBD1 is a possible D gene (5 bases). Germline loops: CDR1 MDHEN, CDR2 SYDVKM. V was cut by 3 bases and J by 7 bases, with 12 bases left in between. The CDR3 consists of 14 residues. For the CDR3, the DNA is TGTGCCAGCAGTTTGGAGGGGTGGGCTGAAAAACTGTTTTTT. It is translated as CASSLEGWAEKLFF.

This chain uses TRBV9 with TRBJ2-7; D possibly corresponds to TRBD2 (5 bases). V was pared by 3 bases and J by 5 bases, with 15 bases between. This CDR3 region has 14 residues. Germline V gene data show CDR1 as SGDLS and CDR2 as YYNGEE. CDR3 nucleotides: TGTGCCAGCAGCGCAGGAGGAGGTTTTAACGAGCAGTACTTC. As protein: CASSAGGGFNEQYF.

The rearrangement links TRBV7-2 to TRBJ1-2; 7 nucleotides line up with TRBD1. The CDR3 consists of 14 residues. From germline, CDR1 is SGHTA and CDR2 FQGNSA. The junction had 6 bases not matched to a gene; V was cut back by 2 bases and J by 6 bases. The CDR3 protein is CASSLRGHNNGYTF. DNA of the CDR3: TGTGCCAGCAGCTTAAGGGGGCACAACAATGGCTACACCTTC.

The rearrangement joins TRBV9 to TRBJ2-7; no reliable D call. Trimming took 0 bases from V and 0 from J, leaving 7 bases between them. CDR3 length: 14 residues. Germline V lookup: CDR1 SGDLS, CDR2 YYNGEE. CDR3 in DNA: TGTGCCAGCAGCGTAGATTGGAGCTCCTACGAGCAGTACTTC. This codes for CASSVDWSSYEQYF.

This chain uses TRBV6-6 with TRBJ2-5; D is uncertain. CDR3 length: 11 residues. Looked up from germline, CDR1 is MNHNY and CDR2 is SVGAGI (reference sequence). The V gene lost 6 bases and the J gene lost 2 bases, with 4 bases spanning the gap. The CDR3 region has the DNA TGTGCCAGCAGCCCTCAAGAGACCCAGTACTTC. This gives the protein CASSPQETQYF.

The CDR3 here is CASSLTASGRWGEQYF. CDR3 coding DNA: TGTGCCAGCAGTTTAACGGCTAGCGGGCGATGGGGCGAGCAGTACTTC. The chain uses TRBV28 and TRBJ2-7; 8 positions agree with TRBD2. With 2 bases clipped from V and 6 bases from J, the junction kept 12 bases outside the gene matches. The CDR3 runs to 16 residues. Looked up from germline, CDR1 is MDHEN and CDR2 is SYDVKM.

This chain connects TRBV18 to TRBJ2-1; D is unclear. Germline CDR1 and CDR2: KGHSH and LQKENI. V dropped 6 bases and J dropped 4 bases, with 7 bases sitting between them. This CDR3 has 12 residues. The CDR3: CASSPTYNEQFF. CDR3 in DNA: TGTGCCAGCTCGCCTACTTACAATGAGCAGTTCTTC.

The chain joins TRBV11-2 to TRBJ2-7; 11 nucleotides agree with TRBD2. CDR3 length equals 14 residues. J gave up 2 bases and V 6 bases, and 3 bases lay outside the gene matches. Germline values: CDR1 SGHAT, CDR2 FQNNGV. The DNA for the CDR3 is TGTGCCAGCAGAAATAGCGGGGGGGCCTACGAGCAGTACTTC. Residues: CASRNSGGAYEQYF. Full variable domain (remainder filled in from reference TRBV11-2 and TRBJ2-7): EAGVAQSPRYKIIEKRQSVAFWCNPISGHATLYWYQQILGQGPKLLIQFQNNGVVDDSQLPKDRFSAERLKGVDSTLKIQPAKLEDSAVYLCASRNSGGAYEQYFGPGTRLTVT.

The CDR3 reads CASSLATGGGSGANVLTF. As DNA, the CDR3 is TGTGCCAGCAGCCTAGCGACAGGGGGGGGCTCTGGGGCCAACGTCCTGACTTTC. V and J are TRBV5-5 and TRBJ2-6, with 9 bases lining up with TRBD1. Germline CDR1 and CDR2: SGHKS and YYEKEE (reference sequence). Losses at the gene ends were 4 bases for V and 0 bases for J; bases not matched to a gene: 8. The CDR3 runs to 18 residues.

The chain has TRBV6-6 and TRBJ2-1, with 8 bases matching TRBD2. The J segment lost 5 bases and the V segment lost 2 bases, leaving 2 bases of the junction unmatched. Germline V gene lookup returns CDR1 MNHNY and CDR2 SVGAGI (reference sequence). This CDR3 comprises 14 residues. The CDR3 sequence is CASSYGAGDNEQFF. The CDR3 DNA reads TGTGCCAGCAGTTACGGAGCGGGGGACAATGAGCAGTTCTTC.

The chain links TRBV7-3 to TRBJ2-3; the match to TRBD2 covers 12 bases. V was pared by 5 bases and J by 3 bases, with 3 bases of the junction left unmatched. This CDR3 region has 15 residues. Germline-derived CDR1 and CDR2 are SGHTA and FQGTGA. CDR3 sequence: CASSPTSGRTDTQYF. In DNA form, the CDR3 reads TGTGCCAGCAGCCCGACTAGCGGGAGAACAGATACGCAGTATTTT.

V is TRBV5-4 and J is TRBJ1-2; possible D gene TRBD1, 5 bases. Germline CDR1 and CDR2: SGHNT and YYREEE (reference sequence). The V end was cut by 0 bases, the J end by 12 bases, with 12 bases between. This CDR3 is 12 amino acids long. DNA for the CDR3: TGTGCCAGCAGCTTGGAGGTAGGGGCAAACACCTTC. Amino acids: CASSLEVGANTF.

This clone was found once. The rearrangement joins TRBV15 to TRBJ2-3, with 8 bases aligning to TRBD1. Germline CDR1 and CDR2: LNHNV and YYDKDF (reference sequence). The V segment lost 2 bases and the J segment 1 base; nucleotides outside the gene matches: 2. The CDR3 spans 15 residues. This CDR3 is CATSRLQGGTDTQYF. The CDR3 nucleotides read TGTGCCACCAGCAGACTACAGGGGGGCACAGATACGCAGTATTTT.

This clone was recorded only once. The genes are TRBV28 and TRBJ2-1; maybe TRBD1 (6 bases). Germline V lookup: CDR1 MDHEN, CDR2 SYDVKM. This CDR3 spans 15 amino acids. V dropped 6 bases and J dropped 5 bases, with 17 bases sitting between them. The CDR3 region has the DNA TGTGCCAGCAGGCGCGACCGGACAGCCAACAATGAGCAGTTCTTC. Translating it yields CASRRDRTANNEQFF.

The V gene is TRBV7-7, the J gene TRBJ2-7; TRBD1 aligns across 9 bases. Unmatched junction bases numbered 2, after V lost 5 bases and J lost 3 bases. Germline CDR1 and CDR2: SSHAT and FNYEAQ (reference sequence). The CDR3 loop spans 13 amino acids. The CDR3 here is CASSRDRDYEQYF. As DNA, the CDR3 is TGTGCCAGCAGCCGGGACAGGGACTACGAGCAGTACTTC.

Note on this clone: This same CDR3 is encoded by further DNA sequences in the sample. This sequence joins TRBV5-1 and TRBJ2-2, with 7 nucleotides matching TRBD2. After removal of 2 bases from V and 1 base from J, the junction contained 2 bases not matched to a gene. This CDR3 has 15 amino acids. Per the germline V gene, CDR1 is SGHRS and CDR2 is YFSETQ. This CDR3 reads CASSLPGGNTGELFF. The CDR3, as DNA: TGCGCCAGCAGCTTACCGGGAGGGAACACCGGGGAGCTGTTTTTT.

There are a few counts of this clone. The chain is built from TRBV11-1 and TRBJ1-5; no reliable D call. Trimming removed 10 bases at V and 5 bases at J, with 24 bases between. The CDR3 runs 16 residues. CDR1 is SGHAT and CDR2 is FQDESV in the germline V gene (reference sequence). In DNA, the CDR3 is TGTGCCAAACAGTTAGTGACCGCGCACGCTTATCAGCCCCAGCATTTT. Translated: CAKQLVTAHAYQPQHF.

This clone was detected once. V usage is TRBV4-3 and J usage is TRBJ2-2; TRBD2 matches 12 bases. CDR1 and CDR2 from the germline V gene are LGHNA and YSLEER. The CDR3 length is 17 residues. Trimming at V came to 1 base and at J to 4 bases, leaving 4 bases not matched to a gene. The CDR3 DNA is TGCGCCAGCAGCCAAGGGACTAGCGGGGTTCCCACCGGGGAGCTGTTTTTT. Its protein product is CASSQGTSGVPTGELFF.

The chain combines TRBV5-6 with TRBJ2-7; D is undetermined. The germline gives CDR1 SGHDT, CDR2 YYEEEE. The CDR3 has 10 residues. The V end was cut by 7 bases, the J end by 2 bases, with 4 bases between. CDR3 coding DNA: TGTGCCAGCGGCACCTACGAGCAGTACTTC. Residues: CASGTYEQYF.

The gene calls are TRBV4-1 and TRBJ2-7, with 7 positions matching TRBD2. After removal of 6 bases from V and 5 bases from J, the junction contained 7 bases not matched to a gene. CDR3 size: 13 residues. Germline values: CDR1 MGHRA, CDR2 YSYEKL. The CDR3 region has the DNA TGCGCCAGCAGTAACGAGCGGGGAAACGAGCAGTACTTC. Translated, it gives CASSNERGNEQYF.

The chain employs TRBV2 and TRBJ2-5; 15 bases line up with TRBD2. The CDR3 contains 17 residues. V shed 5 bases and J 5 bases; nucleotides not matched to a gene: 9. Germline values: CDR1 SNHLY, CDR2 FYNNEI. In nucleotides, the CDR3 is TGTGCCAGCAGTTGGACTAGCGGGAGGGCCGGGTTGGAGACCCAGTACTTC. Protein: CASSWTSGRAGLETQYF. The full variable domain, rest sourced from reference TRBV2 and TRBJ2-5, is EPEVTQTPSHQVTQMGQEVILRCVPISNHLYFYWYRQILGQKVEFLVSFYNNEISEKSEIFDDQFSVERPDGSNFTLKIRSTKLEDSAMYFCASSWTSGRAGLETQYFGPGTRLLVL.

The rearrangement uses TRBV9 and TRBJ1-2; D is unresolved. The CDR3 consists of 14 residues. Trimming took off 1 base at V and 1 base at J, with 8 bases between the two ends. Germline values: CDR1 SGDLS, CDR2 YYNGEE. CDR3 amino acids: CASSVSFDNYGYTF. The CDR3 DNA is TGTGCCAGCAGCGTAAGCTTCGATAACTATGGCTACACCTTC.